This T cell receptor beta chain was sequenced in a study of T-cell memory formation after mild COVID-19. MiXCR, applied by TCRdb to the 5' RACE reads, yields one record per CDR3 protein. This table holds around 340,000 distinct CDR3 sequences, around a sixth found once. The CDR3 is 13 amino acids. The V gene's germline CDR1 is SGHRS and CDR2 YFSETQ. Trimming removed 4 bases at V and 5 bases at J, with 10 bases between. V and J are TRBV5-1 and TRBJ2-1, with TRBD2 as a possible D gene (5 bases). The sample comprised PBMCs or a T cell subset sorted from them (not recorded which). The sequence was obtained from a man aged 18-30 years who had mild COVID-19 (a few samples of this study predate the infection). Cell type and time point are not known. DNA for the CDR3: TGCGCCAGCAGCCGGGGAGAGAACAATGAGCAGTTCTTC. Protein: CASSRGENNEQFF. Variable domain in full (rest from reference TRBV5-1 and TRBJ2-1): KAGVTQTPRYLIKTRGQQVTLSCSPISGHRSVSWYQQTPGQGLQFLFEYFSETQRNKGNFPGRFSGRQFSNSRSEMNVSTLELGDSALYLCASSRGENNEQFFGPGTRLTVL.